This TCR beta chain originates from a study of blood T cell repertoires in COVID-19. Study-level information: Acute-phase and convalescent COVID-19 samples originated in the United States, Italy and Spain. The cDNA or gDNA used as material had been derived from T cells, B-cell-depleted T cells, or PBMCs.

Original analysis: Reference gene primer amplification gave nucleated cell count estimates. Clones were read by immunoSEQ multiplex PCR, and TCRdb kept only the in-frame ones, dropping some. The DNA was the basis for D and trimming; V, J and clone size are from that table. The sample holds around 160,000 clones; approximately 80% are singletons and the top ten take approximately 2.7%. There are 15 residues in the CDR3. The V segment lost 4 bases and the J segment 3 bases; nucleotides outside the gene matches: 9. CDR1 is MNHEY and CDR2 is SVGEGT in the germline V gene. The sample was peripheral blood. The genes are TRBV6-2 or TRBV6-3 and TRBJ2-7; 7 positions agree with TRBD1. The sequence came from a woman between 40 and 50 years old with active or convalescent COVID-19. The CDR3, as DNA: TGTGCCAGCAGTTGGGACAGCCTCCCAGGCTACGAGCAGTACTTC. It codes for CASSWDSLPGYEQYF.